The rows below give T cell receptor beta chains drawn from one sample of a study of neoadjuvant anti-PD-1 for oral cavity cancer. TCRdb's copy holds only in-frame clones and misses some; the assay was immunoSEQ multiplex PCR. The table shows tens of thousands of clones, with 38% occurring only once. The source was tumor tissue, collected after nivolumab (anti-PD-1) treatment. The receptors originated from a person aged 35 to 85 with oral cavity squamous cell carcinoma. CDR3s include the opening cysteine and the closing phenylalanine or tryptophan. The D gene is left open where the match is weak. Clone size is stated in some rows and not others, as once, few, many or a class when expanded.

j_call: TRBJ2-3
clone_size: NA
v_call: TRBV7-2
d_call: TRBD1
cdr3_nt: TGTGCCAGCAGTTTAGGACAGGGGGCGCCTCCAGATACGCAGTATTTT
cdr3_aa: CASSLGQGAPPDTQYF

j_call: TRBJ2-2
clone_size: NA
v_call: TRBV10-3
d_call: NA
cdr3_nt: TGTGCCATCAGTGACTACGAGGCTTCGGGGCAGTACACCGGGGAGCTGTTTTTT
cdr3_aa: CAISDYEASGQYTGELFF

j_call: TRBJ1-1
clone_size: medium-sized
v_call: TRBV28
d_call: NA
cdr3_nt: TGTGCCAGCAGTTCAAACGAAGCCTCCCGGGGGGCCAATACTGAAGCTTTCTTT
cdr3_aa: CASSSNEASRGANTEAFF

j_call: TRBJ1-3
clone_size: many
v_call: TRBV5-1
d_call: NA
cdr3_nt: TGCGCCAGCAGTCTTGTGGTGGGCTCTGGAAACACCATATATTTT
cdr3_aa: CASSLVVGSGNTIYF

j_call: TRBJ2-2
clone_size: few
v_call: TRBV9
d_call: NA
cdr3_nt: TGTGCCAGCAGCGCCCGCCCCGACGGGGAGCTGTTTTTT
cdr3_aa: CASSARPDGELFF

j_call: TRBJ1-5
clone_size: few
v_call: TRBV27
d_call: TRBD1
cdr3_nt: TGTGCCAGCAGCCGGACAGGGGGCTATCAGCCCCAGCATTTT
cdr3_aa: CASSRTGGYQPQHF

j_call: TRBJ1-5
clone_size: NA
v_call: TRBV19
d_call: NA
cdr3_nt: TGTGCCAGTAGTATATCCTTAAGAGTGGCTCAGCCCCAGCATTTT
cdr3_aa: CASSISLRVAQPQHF

j_call: TRBJ2-7
clone_size: NA
v_call: TRBV28
d_call: NA
cdr3_nt: TGTGCCAGCAGAGGTGAAACTTCTAGCTCCTACGAGCAGTACTTC
cdr3_aa: CASRGETSSSYEQYF

j_call: TRBJ2-3
clone_size: NA
v_call: TRBV7-2
d_call: NA
cdr3_nt: TGTGCCAGCAGCTTGGGTTCGGGGGGCCTTGGAGATACGCAGTATTTT
cdr3_aa: CASSLGSGGLGDTQYF

j_call: TRBJ2-3
clone_size: NA
v_call: TRBV4-1
d_call: TRBD2
cdr3_nt: TGCGCCAGCAGTCGGCCCCCCGGGACTAGCGGGGGGGATACGCAGTATTTT
cdr3_aa: CASSRPPGTSGGDTQYF

j_call: TRBJ1-1
clone_size: many
v_call: TRBV18
d_call: TRBD1
cdr3_nt: TGTGCCAGCTCACCAGAGGGGGCGGCTTTCTTT
cdr3_aa: CASSPEGAAFF

j_call: TRBJ1-2
clone_size: medium-sized
v_call: TRBV5-4
d_call: TRBD1
cdr3_nt: TGTGCCAGCAGCGAAGACAATACAGGGGAAGAGCATGGCTACACCTTC
cdr3_aa: CASSEDNTGEEHGYTF

j_call: TRBJ1-2
clone_size: NA
v_call: TRBV29-1
d_call: NA
cdr3_nt: TGCAGCGTTCTTTCAGGGCCGGGGAGCTACACCTTC
cdr3_aa: CSVLSGPGSYTF

j_call: TRBJ1-5
clone_size: NA
v_call: TRBV6-6
d_call: TRBD1
cdr3_nt: TGTGCCAGCAGTTCTGGTTGGGACAGGGGCAATCAGCCCCAGCATTTT
cdr3_aa: CASSSGWDRGNQPQHF

j_call: TRBJ1-1
clone_size: NA
v_call: TRBV30
d_call: NA
cdr3_nt: TGTGCCTGCCCCCCGAGGGGACGCACTGAAGCTTTCTTT
cdr3_aa: CACPPRGRTEAFF

j_call: TRBJ2-3
clone_size: once
v_call: TRBV7-2
d_call: TRBD2
cdr3_nt: TGTGCCAGCAGACAAACTAGCGGGGGAAACACAGATACGCAGTATTTT
cdr3_aa: CASRQTSGGNTDTQYF

j_call: TRBJ2-7
clone_size: many
v_call: TRBV21-1
d_call: NA
cdr3_nt: TGTGCCAGCAGCAAAGTCCGCAACAGCTCCTACGAGCAGTACTTC
cdr3_aa: CASSKVRNSSYEQYF

j_call: TRBJ2-7
clone_size: NA
v_call: TRBV7-9
d_call: TRBD2
cdr3_nt: TGTGCCAGCGGCGGGAGTCCCTACGAGCAGTACTTC
cdr3_aa: CASGGSPYEQYF

j_call: TRBJ2-1
clone_size: NA
v_call: TRBV2
d_call: NA
cdr3_nt: TGTGCCAGCAGTGTGGTGAGGGAAAATGAGCAGTTCTTC
cdr3_aa: CASSVVRENEQFF

j_call: TRBJ2-4
clone_size: NA
v_call: TRBV5-1
d_call: TRBD2
cdr3_nt: TGCGCCAGCAGCGATAAGACTAGCGTGAGGGAAAACATTCAGTACTTC
cdr3_aa: CASSDKTSVRENIQYF

j_call: TRBJ2-5
clone_size: NA
v_call: TRBV7-9
d_call: NA
cdr3_nt: TGTGCCAGCAGCCTAAAAGAGACCCAGTACTTC
cdr3_aa: CASSLKETQYF

j_call: TRBJ1-1
clone_size: few
v_call: TRBV30
d_call: NA
cdr3_nt: TGTGCCTGGTCGCGGGGCCCTGAAGCTTTCTTT
cdr3_aa: CAWSRGPEAFF

j_call: TRBJ2-1
clone_size: NA
v_call: TRBV5-1
d_call: NA
cdr3_nt: TGCGCCAGCAGCTTGGGGCCTACTAGATACAATGAGCAGTTCTTC
cdr3_aa: CASSLGPTRYNEQFF

j_call: TRBJ1-4
clone_size: NA
v_call: TRBV4-1
d_call: NA
cdr3_nt: TGCGCCAGCAGCCAAGGCGGGGGCCGGGCCCTCAATGAAAAACTGTTTTTT
cdr3_aa: CASSQGGGRALNEKLFF

j_call: TRBJ2-5
clone_size: NA
v_call: TRBV10-3
d_call: NA
cdr3_nt: TGTGCCTCTACAGGGCCGACGCCACAAGAGACCCAGTACTTC
cdr3_aa: CASTGPTPQETQYF

j_call: TRBJ2-5
clone_size: NA
v_call: TRBV15
d_call: TRBD1
cdr3_nt: TGTGCCACCAGCAGAGTCGACAGGGGGAAAGAGACCCAGTACTTC
cdr3_aa: CATSRVDRGKETQYF

j_call: TRBJ2-1
clone_size: many
v_call: TRBV19
d_call: NA
cdr3_nt: TGTGCCAGTAGCCCGACTAGAGACAATGAGCAGTTCTTC
cdr3_aa: CASSPTRDNEQFF

j_call: TRBJ1-5
clone_size: few
v_call: TRBV10-3
d_call: NA
cdr3_nt: TGTGCCATCAGCCAGGGGACCAATCAGCCCCAGCATTTT
cdr3_aa: CAISQGTNQPQHF

j_call: TRBJ2-5
clone_size: NA
v_call: TRBV5-4
d_call: NA
cdr3_nt: TGTGCCAGCAGCCAGTCTCAAGAGACCCAGTACTTC
cdr3_aa: CASSQSQETQYF

j_call: TRBJ1-2
clone_size: NA
v_call: TRBV19
d_call: NA
cdr3_nt: TGTGCCAGTAGTGCCCTTAACTATGGCTACACCTTC
cdr3_aa: CASSALNYGYTF

j_call: TRBJ1-2
clone_size: NA
v_call: TRBV30
d_call: NA
cdr3_nt: TGTGCCTGGAGTCTCCCTCGGGGGGTCAACTATGGCTACACCTTC
cdr3_aa: CAWSLPRGVNYGYTF

j_call: TRBJ2-1
clone_size: NA
v_call: TRBV5-4
d_call: TRBD2
cdr3_nt: TGTGCCAGCAGCCAAGGACGTGGTGCGGGAGCGGGTAATGAGCAGTTCTTC
cdr3_aa: CASSQGRGAGAGNEQFF

j_call: TRBJ2-2
clone_size: NA
v_call: TRBV7-8
d_call: TRBD1
cdr3_nt: TGTGCCAGCAGCCCGGGACAGACAAGGTCCGGGGAGCTGTTTTTT
cdr3_aa: CASSPGQTRSGELFF

j_call: TRBJ1-1
clone_size: NA
v_call: TRBV27
d_call: TRBD1
cdr3_nt: TGTGCCAGCAGTTTATTCGGGGACAGGGGCATGAACACTGAAGCTTTCTTT
cdr3_aa: CASSLFGDRGMNTEAFF

j_call: TRBJ2-3
clone_size: NA
v_call: TRBV5-6
d_call: NA
cdr3_nt: TGTGCCAGCAGCTTTTACCGGGGGGCTCGCACAGATACGCAGTATTTT
cdr3_aa: CASSFYRGARTDTQYF

j_call: TRBJ1-1
clone_size: NA
v_call: TRBV13
d_call: NA
cdr3_nt: TGTGCCAGCAGCTTAGTGGGCCAGGGAGTAATGAACACTGAAGCTTTCTTT
cdr3_aa: CASSLVGQGVMNTEAFF

j_call: TRBJ1-2
clone_size: NA
v_call: TRBV5-6
d_call: NA
cdr3_nt: TGTGCCAGCAGCTTTCTCGCGGGCCGGTCTGGCTACACCTTC
cdr3_aa: CASSFLAGRSGYTF

j_call: TRBJ1-5
clone_size: NA
v_call: TRBV18
d_call: TRBD1
cdr3_nt: TGTGCCAGCTCAGTTGGACAGGGATCCGGTCAGCCCCAGCATTTT
cdr3_aa: CASSVGQGSGQPQHF

j_call: TRBJ1-5
clone_size: NA
v_call: TRBV7-2
d_call: NA
cdr3_nt: TGTGCCAGCAGCTTAGTTCCGGGTAATCAGCCCCAGCATTTT
cdr3_aa: CASSLVPGNQPQHF

j_call: TRBJ1-2
clone_size: few
v_call: TRBV11-2
d_call: NA
cdr3_nt: TGTGCCAGCAGCTTATGGGGTGGCTACACCTTC
cdr3_aa: CASSLWGGYTF

j_call: TRBJ1-1
clone_size: NA
v_call: TRBV9
d_call: TRBD1
cdr3_nt: TGTGCCAGCAGCCGTGGCATCCCGACAGGGAAATCGAACACTGAAGCTTTCTTT
cdr3_aa: CASSRGIPTGKSNTEAFF

j_call: TRBJ1-4
clone_size: NA
v_call: TRBV11-2
d_call: TRBD1
cdr3_nt: TGTGCCAGCAGCTACGGGACAGGGAAGATTACTAATGAAAAACTGTTTTTT
cdr3_aa: CASSYGTGKITNEKLFF